This TCR beta chain was sequenced in a study of siplizumab effects on memory and regulatory T cells (dated 2019 in TCRdb). For the study in its entirety: The effect of the anti-CD2 antibody siplizumab on alloreactive T-cell subsets was examined in allogeneic mixed lymphocyte reactions constructed from human PBMCs.

The paper as a whole reports these results and caveats: The cumulative frequency of alloreactive sequences traceable to unstimulated CD4+ memory T cells was significantly reduced by siplizumab. Whether proliferating Tregs from siplizumab cultures actually had suppressive function was not functionally confirmed. In reactions with siplizumab, an average of 68.8% of mappable alloreactive CD4+ clones were Treg-derived, compared with 25% to 30% in control reactions. Because sequences at frequencies below about 10^-5 were poorly captured, only a minor fraction of alloreactive clones could be mapped back to unstimulated subsets. A naive or memory phenotype could not be assigned to roughly 75-97% of proliferating CD4+ or CD8+ clones. Unstimulated naive T cells appeared more diverse than memory T cells, and naive cells seemed to contribute substantially to the alloresponse.

Points on this clone: Its antigen remains unidentified. Germline is not matched at one junction end, which may reflect a read error.

The library came from the immunoSEQ multiplex PCR assay. Each sample had some 10^5 TCR templates assayed by the deep sequencing platform. Genomic DNA extracted from sorted T cells was the material used for TCRbeta CDR3 sequencing. In the original analysis: The R programming language was used for the clonal analysis of the TCRbeta CDR3 data. Unstimulated samples were compared with post-reaction CFSE-low samples to define alloreactive CD4+ and CD8+ clones. Alloreactive CD4+ clones were assigned to regulatory or non-regulatory origin by matching sequences to sorted unstimulated Treg and non-Treg repertoires. Drawn from immuneACCESS, this table holds only the in-frame rearrangements with V and J called that TCRdb kept. Clones are partly lost; checked studies trace under half to an unresolved V gene and leave the rest unexplained. V, J and clone size were drawn from that table, and D and trimming were deduced from the DNA. Within this sample are some 100,000 clones, with 92% of them counted one time only. The ten largest clones add up to 0.75% of the sample.

TCRbeta CDR3 sequencing was performed on sorted unstimulated T cells and on proliferating T cells recovered from mixed lymphocyte reactions. Fresh whole blood from nine to eleven HLA-typed healthy donors was used to isolate PBMCs. To map where alloreactive clones came from, CD4+ regulatory T cells in the unstimulated state were FACS-sorted. Inclusive of the bounding cysteine and phenylalanine, the CDR3 is 11 residues long. CDR3 DNA only is kept here, 33 bases in frame from base 1. CDR1 and CDR2 are read off the germline V gene (reference sequence) as SEHNR and FQNEAQ. This sequence was found in a human donor in good health. The chain couples TRBV7-9 to TRBJ1-1; the D gene lacks a confident call. What was sequenced was Tregs sorted from blood. The CDR3 reads CASSLNSEAFF. The nucleotide sequence is given as TGTGCCAGCAGCTTAAACAGTGAAGCTTTCTTT. The full variable domain, with segments outside the CDR3 supplied by the reference TRBV7-9 and TRBJ1-1 proteins, appears as DTGVSQNPRHKITKRGQNVTFRCDPISEHNRLYWYRQTLGQGPEFLTYFQNEAQLEKSRLLSDRFSAERPKGSFSTLEIQRTEQGDSAMYLCASSLNSEAFFGQGTRLTVV.